This paragraph covers one TCR beta chain sequence. The data belong to a study of radiotherapy plus CTLA-4 blockade in lung cancer. The assay was immunoSEQ multiplex PCR, and TCRdb's table has in-frame clones only and misses some. The sample yields tens of thousands of clones, 70% to 90% seen once. V dropped 5 bases and J dropped 5 bases, with 12 bases sitting between them. Germline loops: CDR1 SGHTA, CDR2 FQGNSA. There are 13 residues in the CDR3. V gene TRBV7-2 combines with J gene TRBJ2-5; tentative D call: TRBD1 (6 bases). The sample in question was peripheral blood, obtained from a patient treated with radiotherapy plus ipilimumab. The receptor was isolated from a human donor with non-small cell lung cancer whose response to radiotherapy plus ipilimumab could not be evaluated. Here the CDR3 reads CASSIAGVETQYF. DNA for the CDR3: TGTGCCAGCAGCATTGCAGGGGTTGAGACCCAGTACTTC. Full variable domain (outside the CDR3, taken from reference TRBV7-2 and TRBJ2-5): GAGVSQSPSNKVTEKGKDVELRCDPISGHTALYWYRQSLGQGLEFLIYFQGNSAPDKSGLPSDRFSAERTGGSVSTLTIQRTQQEDSAVYLCASSIAGVETQYFGPGTRLLVL.